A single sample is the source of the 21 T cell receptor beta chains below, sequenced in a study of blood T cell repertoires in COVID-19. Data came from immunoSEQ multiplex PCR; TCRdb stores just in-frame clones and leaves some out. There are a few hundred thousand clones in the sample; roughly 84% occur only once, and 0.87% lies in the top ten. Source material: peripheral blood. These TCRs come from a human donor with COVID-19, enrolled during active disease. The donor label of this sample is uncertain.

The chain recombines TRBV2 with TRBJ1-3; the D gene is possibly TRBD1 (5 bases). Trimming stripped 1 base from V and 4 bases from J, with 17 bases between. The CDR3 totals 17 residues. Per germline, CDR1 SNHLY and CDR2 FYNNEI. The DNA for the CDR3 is TGTGCCAGCAGTGAAGGATCTTGGCAGGGTAGAGGAAACACCATATATTTT. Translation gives CASSEGSWQGRGNTIYF.

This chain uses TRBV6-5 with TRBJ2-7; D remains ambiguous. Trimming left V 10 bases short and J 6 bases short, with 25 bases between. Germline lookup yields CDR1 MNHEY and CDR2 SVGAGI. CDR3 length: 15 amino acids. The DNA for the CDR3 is TGTGCCACCTATAAAACGAGGTCTACGAGAGGCGAGCAGTACTTC. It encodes CATYKTRSTRGEQYF.

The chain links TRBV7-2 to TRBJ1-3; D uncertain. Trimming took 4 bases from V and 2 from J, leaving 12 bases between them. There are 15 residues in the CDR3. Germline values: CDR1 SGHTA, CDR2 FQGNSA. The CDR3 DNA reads TGTGCCAGCAGCTCCGTCGGTGCACCTGGAAACACCATATATTTT. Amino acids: CASSSVGAPGNTIYF.

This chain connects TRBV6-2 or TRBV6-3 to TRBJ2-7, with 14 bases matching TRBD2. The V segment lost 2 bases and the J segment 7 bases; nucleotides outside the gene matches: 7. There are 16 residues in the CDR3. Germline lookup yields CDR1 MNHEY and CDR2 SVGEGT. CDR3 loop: CASSYPGLAGAGEQYF. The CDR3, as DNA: TGTGCCAGCAGTTACCCGGGACTAGCGGGAGCAGGGGAGCAGTACTTC.

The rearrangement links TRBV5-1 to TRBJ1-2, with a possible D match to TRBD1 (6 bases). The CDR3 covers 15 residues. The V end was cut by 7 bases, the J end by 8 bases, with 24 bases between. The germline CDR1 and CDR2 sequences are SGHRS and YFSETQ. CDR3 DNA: TGCGCCAGCGCCCCCGAGGGGAGGGGGTGGAAAGGCTACACCTTC. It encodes CASAPEGRGWKGYTF.

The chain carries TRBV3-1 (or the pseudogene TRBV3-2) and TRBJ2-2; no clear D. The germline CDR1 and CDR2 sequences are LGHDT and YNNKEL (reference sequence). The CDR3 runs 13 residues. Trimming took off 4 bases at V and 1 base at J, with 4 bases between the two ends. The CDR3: CASSPLNTGELFF. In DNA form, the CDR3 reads TGTGCCAGCAGCCCATTGAACACCGGGGAGCTGTTTTTT.

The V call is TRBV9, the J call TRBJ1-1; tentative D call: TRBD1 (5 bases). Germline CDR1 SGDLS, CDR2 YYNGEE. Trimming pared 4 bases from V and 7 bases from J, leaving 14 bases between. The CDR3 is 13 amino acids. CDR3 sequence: CASSKHAGDEAFF. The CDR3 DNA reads TGTGCCAGCAGCAAACATGCGGGGGATGAAGCTTTCTTT.

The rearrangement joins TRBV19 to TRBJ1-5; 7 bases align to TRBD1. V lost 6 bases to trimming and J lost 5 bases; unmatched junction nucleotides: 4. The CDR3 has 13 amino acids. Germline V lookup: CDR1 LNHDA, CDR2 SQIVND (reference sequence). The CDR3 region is CASRITGDQPQHF. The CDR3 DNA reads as TGTGCCAGTAGAATAACAGGGGATCAGCCCCAGCATTTT. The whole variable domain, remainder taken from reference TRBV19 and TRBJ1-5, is DGGITQSPKYLFRKEGQNVTLSCEQNLNHDAMYWYRQDPGQGLRLIYYSQIVNDFQKGDIAEGYSVSREKKESFPLTVTSAQKNPTAFYLCASRITGDQPQHFGDGTRLSIL.

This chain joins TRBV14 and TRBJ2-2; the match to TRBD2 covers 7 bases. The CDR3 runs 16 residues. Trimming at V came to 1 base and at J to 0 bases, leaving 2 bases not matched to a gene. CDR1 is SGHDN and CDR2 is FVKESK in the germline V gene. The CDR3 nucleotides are TGTGCCAGCAGCCAAGGGGGGGGAGCGAACACCGGGGAGCTGTTTTTT. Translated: CASSQGGGANTGELFF.

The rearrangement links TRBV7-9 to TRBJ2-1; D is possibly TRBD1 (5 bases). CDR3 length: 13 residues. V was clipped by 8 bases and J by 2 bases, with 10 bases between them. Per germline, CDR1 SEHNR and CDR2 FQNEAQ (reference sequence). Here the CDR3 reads CASSQGPYNEQFF. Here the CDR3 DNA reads TGTGCCAGCTCCCAGGGCCCCTACAATGAGCAGTTCTTC. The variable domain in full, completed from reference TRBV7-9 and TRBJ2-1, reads DTGVSQNPRHKITKRGQNVTFRCDPISEHNRLYWYRQTLGQGPEFLTYFQNEAQLEKSRLLSDRFSAERPKGSFSTLEIQRTEQGDSAMYLCASSQGPYNEQFFGPGTRLTVL.

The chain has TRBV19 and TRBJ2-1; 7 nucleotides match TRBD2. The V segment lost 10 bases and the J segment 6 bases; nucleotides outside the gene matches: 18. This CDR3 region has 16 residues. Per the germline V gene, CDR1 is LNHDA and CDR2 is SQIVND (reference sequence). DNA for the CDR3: TGTGCCACCTCTTTTGGGGGAGCGGGATCCCCCAATGAGCAGTTCTTC. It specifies CATSFGGAGSPNEQFF. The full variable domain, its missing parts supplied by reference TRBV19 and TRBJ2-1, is DGGITQSPKYLFRKEGQNVTLSCEQNLNHDAMYWYRQDPGQGLRLIYYSQIVNDFQKGDIAEGYSVSREKKESFPLTVTSAQKNPTAFYLCATSFGGAGSPNEQFFGPGTRLTVL.

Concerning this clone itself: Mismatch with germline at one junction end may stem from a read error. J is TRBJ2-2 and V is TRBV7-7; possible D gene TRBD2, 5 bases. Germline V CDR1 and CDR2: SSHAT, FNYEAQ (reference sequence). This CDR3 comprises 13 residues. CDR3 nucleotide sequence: TGTGCTAGCAGCTTACGCGCGGGCGGGGAGCTGTTTTTT. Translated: CASSLRAGGELFF.

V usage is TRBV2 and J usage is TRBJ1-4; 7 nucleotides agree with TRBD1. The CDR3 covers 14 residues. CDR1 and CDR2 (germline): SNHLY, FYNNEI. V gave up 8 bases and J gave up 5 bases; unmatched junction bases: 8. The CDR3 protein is CASGLGGGNEKLFF. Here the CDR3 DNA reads TGTGCCAGCGGACTTGGAGGGGGCAATGAAAAACTGTTTTTT.

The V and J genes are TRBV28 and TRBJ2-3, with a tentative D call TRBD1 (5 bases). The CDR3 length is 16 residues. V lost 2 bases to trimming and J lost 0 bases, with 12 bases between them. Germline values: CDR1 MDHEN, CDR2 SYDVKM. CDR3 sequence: CASSLPGLFSTDTQYF. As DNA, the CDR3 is TGTGCCAGCAGTTTACCAGGGCTCTTTAGCACAGATACGCAGTATTTT.

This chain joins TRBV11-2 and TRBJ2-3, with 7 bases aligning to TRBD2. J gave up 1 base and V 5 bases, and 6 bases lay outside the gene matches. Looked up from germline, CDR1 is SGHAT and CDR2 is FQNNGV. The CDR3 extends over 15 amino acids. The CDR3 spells CASSAMLAGTDTQYF. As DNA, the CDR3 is TGTGCCAGCAGCGCTATGCTAGCGGGCACAGATACGCAGTATTTT. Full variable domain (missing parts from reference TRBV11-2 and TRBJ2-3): EAGVAQSPRYKIIEKRQSVAFWCNPISGHATLYWYQQILGQGPKLLIQFQNNGVVDDSQLPKDRFSAERLKGVDSTLKIQPAKLEDSAVYLCASSAMLAGTDTQYFGPGTRLTVL.

CDR3 nucleotide sequence: TGCGCCAGCAGCTCGACCGCGGGGCGGAATTCACCCCTCCACTTT. Amino acids: CASSSTAGRNSPLHF. The genes are TRBV5-1 and TRBJ1-6; D possibly corresponds to TRBD1 (5 bases). V gave up 3 bases and J gave up 7 bases, with 14 bases separating them. The germline V gene encodes CDR1 SGHRS and CDR2 YFSETQ. The CDR3 sequence is 15 residues long.

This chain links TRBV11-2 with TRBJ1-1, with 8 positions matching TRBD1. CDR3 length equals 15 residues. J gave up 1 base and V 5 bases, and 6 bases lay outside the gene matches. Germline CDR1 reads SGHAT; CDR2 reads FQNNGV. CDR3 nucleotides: TGTGCCAGCAGCCATCCGACAGGGGCGAACACTGAAGCTTTCTTT. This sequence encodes CASSHPTGANTEAFF.

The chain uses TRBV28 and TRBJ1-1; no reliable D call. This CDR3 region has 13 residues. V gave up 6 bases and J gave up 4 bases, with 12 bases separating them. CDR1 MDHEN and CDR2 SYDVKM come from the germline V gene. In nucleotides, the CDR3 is TGTGCCAGCAGAAGCCCGGAGGGCACTGAAGCTTTCTTT. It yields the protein CASRSPEGTEAFF.

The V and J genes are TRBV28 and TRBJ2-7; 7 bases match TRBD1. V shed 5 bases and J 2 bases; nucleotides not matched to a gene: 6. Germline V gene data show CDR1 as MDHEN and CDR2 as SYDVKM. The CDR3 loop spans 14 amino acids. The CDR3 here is CASSPPGGTYEQYF. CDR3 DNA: TGTGCCAGCAGTCCGCCAGGGGGAACCTACGAGCAGTACTTC. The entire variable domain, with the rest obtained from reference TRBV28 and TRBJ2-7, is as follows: DVKVTQSSRYLVKRTGEKVFLECVQDMDHENMFWYRQDPGLGLRLIYFSYDVKMKEKGDIPEGYSVSREKKERFSLILESASTNQTSMYLCASSPPGGTYEQYFGPGTRLTVT.

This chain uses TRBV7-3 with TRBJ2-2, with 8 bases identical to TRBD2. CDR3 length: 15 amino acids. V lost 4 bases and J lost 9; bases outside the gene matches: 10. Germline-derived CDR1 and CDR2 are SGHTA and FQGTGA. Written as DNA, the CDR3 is TGTGCCAGCAGCTCCGGACTAGCTCTCGGCAGGGAGCTGTTTTTT. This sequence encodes CASSSGLALGRELFF.

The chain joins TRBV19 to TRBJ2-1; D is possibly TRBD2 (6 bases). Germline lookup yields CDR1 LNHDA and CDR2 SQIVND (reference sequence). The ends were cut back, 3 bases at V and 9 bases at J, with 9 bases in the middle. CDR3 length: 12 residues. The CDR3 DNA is TGTGCCAGTAGTATTCGGGGACTTGAGCAGTTCTTC. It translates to CASSIRGLEQFF.